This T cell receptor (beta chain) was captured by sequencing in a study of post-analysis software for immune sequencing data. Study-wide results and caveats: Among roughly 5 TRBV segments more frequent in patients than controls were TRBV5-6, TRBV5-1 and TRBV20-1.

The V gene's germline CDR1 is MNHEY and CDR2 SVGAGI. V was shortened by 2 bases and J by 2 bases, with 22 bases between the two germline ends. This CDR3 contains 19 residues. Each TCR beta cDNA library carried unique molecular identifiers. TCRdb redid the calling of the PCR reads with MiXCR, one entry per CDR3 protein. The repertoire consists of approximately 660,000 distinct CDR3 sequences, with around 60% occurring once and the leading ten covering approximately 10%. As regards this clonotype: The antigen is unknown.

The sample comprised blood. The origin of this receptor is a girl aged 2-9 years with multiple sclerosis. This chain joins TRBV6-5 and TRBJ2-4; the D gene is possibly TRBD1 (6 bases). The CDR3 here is CASSYLYLAGVESKNIQYF. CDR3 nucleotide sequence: TGTGCCAGCAGTTACCTCTACCTGGCAGGGGTTGAATCCAAAAACATTCAGTACTTC.